The clone carrying this TCR beta chain has a handful of counts. Sequencing used immunoSEQ multiplex PCR; TCRdb keeps in-frame clones, though not all of them. The sample holds over a million clones, about 74% seen once. The germline gives CDR1 SGHTA, CDR2 FQGTGA. Trimming took off 0 bases at V and 9 bases at J, with 15 bases between the two ends. The CDR3 is made up of 15 amino acids. These data belong to a study of shared clonotypes between healthy human individuals. Study-level background: CD4 naive cells filled three plates per donor, CD4 memory three, CD8 naive two and CD8 memory one.

CD4+ cells underwent separation, giving CD45RA+ naive and CD45RA-negative memory subsets. V usage is TRBV7-3 and J usage is TRBJ2-1; weak D call: TRBD2 (7 bases). The sequencing sample was made of memory CD4+ T cells sorted from blood. As to subset: CD45RA-negative fraction. The TCR was taken from a man younger than 35 in good health. The CDR3 bases are TGTGCCAGCAGCTTAACCGGGGGGCCACAGGGTGAGCAGTTCTTC. It is translated as CASSLTGGPQGEQFF.